The 5 T cell receptor beta chains presented below share a single source sample, sequenced in a study of identical twins. Each CDR3 protein is one row after TCRdb ran MiXCR on the 5' RACE reads. The table has 450,000 or so distinct CDR3 sequences, approximately 24% seen once. The same sample was also used in a study of T cells expressing NK-cell markers.

Sequencing was performed on CD4+ T cells sorted from blood. The receptors were sampled from a woman younger than 30 in good health.

In its sample, this clonotype was seen many times. This chain connects TRBV14 to TRBJ2-1; 7 nucleotides match TRBD2. J gave up 0 bases and V 3 bases, and 2 bases lay outside the gene matches. Germline loops: CDR1 SGHDN, CDR2 FVKESK. The CDR3 loop spans 15 amino acids. CDR3 DNA sequence: TGTGCCAGCAGCCAGGGGGGGAGCTCCTACAATGAGCAGTTCTTC. Encoded protein: CASSQGGSSYNEQFF. Combining the CDR3 with reference TRBV14 and TRBJ2-1 gives the whole variable domain EAGVTQFPSHSVIEKGQTVTLRCDPISGHDNLYWYRRVMGKEIKFLLHFVKESKQDESGMPNNRFLAERTGGTYSTLKVQPAELEDSGVYFCASSQGGSSYNEQFFGPGTRLTVL.

The CDR3 sequence is CASSLALAGGLGGTEAFF. The CDR3 region has the DNA TGTGCCAGCAGCTTGGCCTTGGCAGGGGGCCTGGGCGGCACTGAAGCTTTCTTT. The chain carries TRBV5-5 and TRBJ1-1; 8 nucleotides match TRBD1. J gave up 4 bases and V 0 bases, and 14 bases lay outside the gene matches. Germline CDR1 and CDR2: SGHKS and YYEKEE (reference sequence). There are 18 residues in the CDR3.

This rearrangement joins TRBV7-8 to TRBJ2-5; D unclear. The ends were cut back, 4 bases at V and 7 bases at J, with 16 bases in the middle. Per germline, CDR1 SGHVS and CDR2 FQNEAQ. The CDR3 extends over 14 amino acids. Here the CDR3 reads CASSYQSEVGTQYF. The CDR3 DNA reads TGTGCCAGCAGCTACCAATCCGAGGTCGGGACCCAGTACTTC.

The gene calls are TRBV5-1 and TRBJ2-7, with TRBD1 identical over 9 bases. CDR3 length: 15 amino acids. The germline CDR1 and CDR2 sequences are SGHRS and YFSETQ. V shed 3 bases, J shed 5 bases, and the junction held 9 bases outside the gene matches. CDR3 nucleotide sequence: TGCGCCAGCAGCTACAGACAGGGGGATATCGACGAGCAGTACTTC. Residues: CASSYRQGDIDEQYF.

This clonotype was observed a single time. CDR3 sequence reads: CAWGLAGGGLGNIQYF. The CDR3, as DNA: TGTGCCTGGGGACTAGCGGGAGGAGGGTTGGGAAACATTCAGTACTTC. The V call is TRBV30, the J call TRBJ2-4; 14 positions agree with TRBD2. Germline V lookup: CDR1 GTSNPN, CDR2 SVGIG (reference sequence). The CDR3 sequence is 16 residues long. The trim removed 5 bases at V and 6 bases at J, leaving 9 bases unmatched.